What follows describes a single T cell receptor (beta chain). Researchers ran the PCR with 60 Vbeta and 13 Jbeta primers. The method was immunoSEQ multiplex PCR; TCRdb's version includes in-frame clones alone and lacks a portion of them. The sample has 120,000 to 150,000 clones; around 79% are singletons. The sample originates from a study of cytomegalovirus exposure and HLA in healthy donors. While unrecorded immune exposures were likely, the donors were nominally healthy when sampled. V gave up 6 bases and J gave up 1 base, with 9 bases separating them. Germline values: CDR1 SNHLY, CDR2 FYNNEI. This CDR3 region has 13 residues.

The chain has TRBV2 and TRBJ1-1; D is uncertain. The sequence derives from a woman aged 40 to 55 in good health and CMV-seropositive. Input material: PBMCs. Written as DNA, the CDR3 is TGTGCCAGCAGCACAGAGCCGAACACTGAAGCTTTCTTT. This sequence encodes CASSTEPNTEAFF.